This T cell receptor beta chain originates from a study of healthy donors' naive CD4 and CD8 T cells. General study points: Chains were not paired, since alpha and beta were sequenced in bulk. CDR3 charge plus V and J genes appeared to account for about 13% of CD4/CD8 variance. Reportedly, most V and J gene segments showed naive CD4+ versus CD8+ bias.

V was pared by 1 base and J by 11 bases, with 11 bases between. Germline V gene sequence: CDR1 MNHEY, CDR2 SMNVEV (reference sequence). The CDR3 contains 12 residues. As for this clonotype: The antigen remains undetermined.

Each TCR library used approximately 500 ng of total RNA and a linear amplification protocol. TCRdb ran MiXCR on the reads and lists one entry per CDR3 protein. The profile covers around 180,000 distinct CDR3 sequences, with 65% to 75% appearing a single time and less than 2.5% taken by the ten largest. The receptor was derived from a pool of human donors in good health; the sample pools cells from several healthy donors. Sequenced material: naive CD4+ and CD8+ T cells sorted from blood, pooled from several donors. The rearrangement joins TRBV27 to TRBJ1-1, with D maybe TRBD1 (6 bases). The CDR3, as DNA: TGTGCCAGCAGTTTATTTGGGGGGCCGGCTTTCTTT. Translation gives CASSLFGGPAFF.